A single sample gave rise to the 14 T cell receptor beta chains below, sequenced in a study of blood T cells in healthy people across ages. The second PCR ran about 6 to 12 cycles with a sample-barcoded 5' primer and J-beta primers. TCRdb reprocessed the 5' RACE reads with MiXCR, giving one entry per CDR3 protein. The top ten clones hold around 10% of a sample with over 450,000 distinct CDR3 sequences, around 24% of them seen once. A further study also used this sample, focusing on T cells of mothers and their children.

The sample was blood. The source is a boy younger than 18 in good health.

This clonotype was recorded at least ten times. This chain uses TRBV7-9 with TRBJ2-5, with D perhaps assigned TRBD1 or TRBD2 (6 bases each). Per the germline V gene, CDR1 is SEHNR and CDR2 is FQNEAQ (reference sequence). This CDR3 has 16 residues. With 5 bases removed from V and 1 base from J, the gap between germline ends came to 17 bases. The CDR3 loop is CASSREGGTSQETQYF. The CDR3 DNA sequence: TGTGCCAGCAGCCGAGAGGGGGGCACATCCCAAGAGACCCAGTACTTC.

The table lists this clonotype with a count of one. The chain recombines TRBV7-2 with TRBJ2-1; no definite D call. V dropped 4 bases and J dropped 5 bases, with 9 bases sitting between them. The CDR3 loop spans 13 amino acids. Per germline, CDR1 SGHTA and CDR2 FQGNSA. The CDR3 spells CASSSSMNNEQFF. The CDR3 bases are TGTGCCAGCAGCTCTTCCATGAACAATGAGCAGTTCTTC.

This sequence joins TRBV3-1 and TRBJ2-5; D gene unclear. CDR3 length: 12 amino acids. V was cut by 1 base and J by 6 bases, with 6 bases left in between. The germline V gene encodes CDR1 LGHDT and CDR2 YNNKEL (reference sequence). The CDR3, as DNA: TGTGCCAGCAGCCAAGTACGTCAGACCCAGTACTTC. Amino acid sequence: CASSQVRQTQYF.

This CDR3 is CASSPSEHAYEQYF. For the CDR3, the DNA is TGTGCCAGCTCACCGTCGGAACACGCCTACGAGCAGTACTTC. This chain uses TRBV18 with TRBJ2-5; no clear D gene. The J call could be wrong; TRBJ2-7 is a better fit for the DNA end. The CDR3 extends over 14 amino acids. Per germline, CDR1 KGHSH and CDR2 LQKENI.

The V and J genes are TRBV6-5 and TRBJ1-1, with D uncertain. The V and J ends lost 0 bases and 7 bases respectively, with 15 bases between them. In germline, CDR1 is MNHEY, CDR2 SVGAGI. This CDR3 contains 15 residues. The CDR3 loop reads CASSYSLAGTREAFF. The DNA of the CDR3 is TGTGCCAGCAGTTACTCCTTGGCAGGCACACGTGAAGCTTTCTTT.

As to this clonotype: This may be a read error: a much more frequent sequence differs by one nucleotide. The chain has TRBV12-3 or TRBV12-4 and TRBJ1-1, with a possible D match to TRBD1 (5 bases). V gave up 2 bases and J gave up 3 bases, with 7 bases separating them. This CDR3 has 13 amino acids. Here the CDR3 reads CASSLSGHTEAFF. The CDR3 nucleotides read TGTGCCAGCAGTTTATCGGGGCACACTGAAGCTTTCTTT.

This chain links TRBV7-9 with TRBJ2-5, with 10 bases fitting TRBD1. The V and J ends lost 3 bases and 9 bases, in that order; junction bases with no gene match: 13. The CDR3 is 16 residues long. The V gene's germline CDR1 is SEHNR and CDR2 FQNEAQ (reference sequence). The CDR3 DNA is TGTGCCAGCAGCTTTTCCAGACAGGGGGCGAGGGAGGCCCAGTACTTC. This sequence encodes CASSFSRQGAREAQYF.

The CDR3 coding sequence is TGTGCCAGCAAGCTAGTCTACGAGCAGTACTTC. This encodes CASKLVYEQYF. The gene calls are TRBV2 and TRBJ2-7; no firm D call. The CDR3 has 11 residues. Germline V gives CDR1 SNHLY, CDR2 FYNNEI. The V gene lost 7 bases and the J gene lost 3 bases, with 7 bases spanning the gap.

In this sample, this clonotype turned up a few times. The chain is built from TRBV27 and TRBJ2-5; D is uncertain. The DNA end favors TRBJ2-1, so the J call may be wrong. CDR1 MNHEY and CDR2 SMNVEV come from the germline V gene (reference sequence). The CDR3 totals 13 residues. The CDR3 is CASSFAIYNEQFF. In DNA, the CDR3 is TGTGCCAGCAGTTTTGCAATTTACAATGAGCAGTTCTTC.

The V and J genes are TRBV4-3 and TRBJ2-7, with TRBD2 as a possible D gene (5 bases). V lost 0 bases and J 2 bases, leaving 11 bases between the germline ends. The CDR3 is 15 amino acids. Germline-derived CDR1 and CDR2 are LGHNA and YSLEER. The CDR3 DNA is TGCGCCAGCAGCCAAGACCGGACTGACCCCTACGAGCAGTACTTC. Residues: CASSQDRTDPYEQYF.

V gene TRBV4-3 combines with J gene TRBJ2-3; 7 bases agree with TRBD2. Trimming at V came to 0 bases and at J to 8 bases, leaving 5 bases not matched to a gene. This CDR3 region has 14 residues. Germline V gene lookup returns CDR1 LGHNA and CDR2 YSLEER. The CDR3: CASSQDPGLPTQYF. CDR3 in DNA: TGCGCCAGCAGCCAAGACCCGGGACTACCTACGCAGTATTTT.

V and J are TRBV20-1 and TRBJ2-5; perhaps TRBD2 as D (6 bases). Trimming pared 5 bases from V and 3 bases from J, leaving 19 bases between. Germline CDR1 DFQATT, CDR2 SNEGSKA (reference sequence). The CDR3 totals 15 residues. This chain's CDR3 is CSASSLGGIKETQYF. CDR3 nucleotide sequence: TGCAGTGCTTCCTCTCTTGGCGGGATAAAAGAGACCCAGTACTTC.

The genes are TRBV28 and TRBJ1-2, with 8 positions matching TRBD1. CDR1 and CDR2 (germline): MDHEN, SYDVKM. J gave up 6 bases and V 5 bases, and 5 bases lay outside the gene matches. The CDR3 runs to 13 residues. CDR3 nucleotides: TGTGCCAGCAGTCCCAGGACAGGGAATGGCTACACCTTC. As protein: CASSPRTGNGYTF.

V and J are TRBV30 and TRBJ2-5, with D perhaps matching TRBD1 (5 bases). The CDR3 loop spans 13 amino acids. With 3 bases removed from V and 3 bases from J, the gap between germline ends came to 11 bases. Germline V gene data show CDR1 as GTSNPN and CDR2 as SVGIG (reference sequence). Here the CDR3 reads CAWSSGREETQYF. As DNA, the CDR3 is TGTGCCTGGAGCTCTGGCAGGGAAGAGACCCAGTACTTC.